This entry is about one TCR beta chain. This sample stems from a study of blood T cell repertoires in COVID-19. TCRdb's copy holds only in-frame clones and misses some; the assay was immunoSEQ multiplex PCR. The sample consists of hundreds of thousands of clones, 80% of them appearing once. Unmatched junction bases numbered 9, after V lost 6 bases and J lost 7 bases. The CDR3 sequence is 15 residues long. Germline CDR1 and CDR2: MDHEN and SYDVKM. This chain uses TRBV28 with TRBJ1-4; 9 bases are shared with TRBD1. The sequenced sample consisted of PBMCs or T cells enriched from blood (not recorded which). This clonotype was sampled from a man aged 30 to 45 with acute COVID-19. CDR3 loop: CASRMSGTGTEKLFF. The CDR3 DNA follows: TGTGCCAGCAGGATGTCGGGGACAGGGACTGAAAAACTGTTTTTT.